The T cell receptor (beta chain) under discussion was sequenced for a study of long-term antiretroviral therapy in people with HIV. Across the study: It was about a decade before the 2015 immediate-ART recommendation that the earliest samples were taken.

In regard to this clone: The antigen is undetermined.

Samples were assayed with immunoSEQ v3.0 at survey level. Sequenced by immunoSEQ multiplex PCR; TCRdb stores in-frame clones only, minus some. The data contain tens of thousands of clones, approximately 89% of them seen just once; the ten biggest clones take up about 5.7%. Germline V gives CDR1 MGHDK, CDR2 SYGVNS. CDR3 length equals 15 residues. Unmatched junction bases numbered 8, after V lost 7 bases and J lost 7 bases. Study-level points and caveats: ART adherence, viral resistance and therapy changes were not recorded. Subsequent to ART, diversity was augmented yet persisted below that of transplant donor controls. Older ART regimens may have been in use when blood was drawn between the mid-2000s and the late 2010s.

The rearrangement uses TRBV25-1 and TRBJ2-3; 13 bases align to TRBD2. The receptor was derived from a woman between 50 and 59 years old with HIV. The source was unsorted PBMCs, collected 3.1 years after starting antiretroviral therapy. The CDR3 coding sequence is TGTGCCAGCACCGAGGGGACTAGCGGGACAAATACGCAGTATTTT. Translating gives CASTEGTSGTNTQYF. Together with reference TRBV25-1 and TRBJ2-3, the CDR3 gives the full variable domain: EADIYQTPRYLVIGTGKKITLECSQTMGHDKMYWYQQDPGMELHLIHYSYGVNSTEKGDLSSESTVSRIRTEHFPLTLESARPSHTSQYLCASTEGTSGTNTQYFGPGTRLTVL.